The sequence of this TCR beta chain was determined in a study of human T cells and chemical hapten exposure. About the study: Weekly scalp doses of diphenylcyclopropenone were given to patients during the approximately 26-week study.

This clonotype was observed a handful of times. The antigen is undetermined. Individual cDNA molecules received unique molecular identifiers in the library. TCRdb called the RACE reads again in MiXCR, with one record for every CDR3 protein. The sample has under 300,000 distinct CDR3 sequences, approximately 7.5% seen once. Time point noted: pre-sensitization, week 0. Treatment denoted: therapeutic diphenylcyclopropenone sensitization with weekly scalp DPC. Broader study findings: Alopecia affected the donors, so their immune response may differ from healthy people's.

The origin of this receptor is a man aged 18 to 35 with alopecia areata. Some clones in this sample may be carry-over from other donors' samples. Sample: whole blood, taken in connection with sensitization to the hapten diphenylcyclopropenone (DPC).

CDR3 loop: CSARVLAGEYF. In nucleotides, the CDR3 is TGCAGTGCTAGAGTGTTGGCGGGGGAGTATTTT. The gene calls are TRBV20-1 and TRBJ2-3; TRBD2 matches 7 bases. Germline-derived CDR1 and CDR2 are DFQATT and SNEGSKA (reference sequence). Losses at the gene ends were 1 base for V and 13 bases for J; bases not matched to a gene: 5. The CDR3 totals 11 residues.